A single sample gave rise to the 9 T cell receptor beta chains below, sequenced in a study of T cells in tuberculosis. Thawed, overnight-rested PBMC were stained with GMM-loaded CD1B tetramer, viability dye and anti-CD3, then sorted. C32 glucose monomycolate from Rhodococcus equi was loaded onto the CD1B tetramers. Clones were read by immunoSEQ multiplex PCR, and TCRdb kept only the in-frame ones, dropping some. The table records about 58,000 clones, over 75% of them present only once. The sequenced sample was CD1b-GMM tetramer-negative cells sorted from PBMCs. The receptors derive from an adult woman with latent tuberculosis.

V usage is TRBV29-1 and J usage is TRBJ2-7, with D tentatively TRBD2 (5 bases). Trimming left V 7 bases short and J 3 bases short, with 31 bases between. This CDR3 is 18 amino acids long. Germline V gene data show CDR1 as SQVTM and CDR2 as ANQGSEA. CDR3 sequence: CSAQSGFGEGGPLYEQYF. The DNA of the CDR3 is TGCAGCGCTCAGTCGGGGTTTGGTGAGGGTGGACCACTCTACGAGCAGTACTTC.

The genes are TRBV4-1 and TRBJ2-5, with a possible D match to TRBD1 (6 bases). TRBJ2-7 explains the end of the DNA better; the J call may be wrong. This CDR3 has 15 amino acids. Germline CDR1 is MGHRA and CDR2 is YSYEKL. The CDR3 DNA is TGCGCCAGCAGCCAAGAGGGAGACAGGCGCTACGAGCAGTACTTC. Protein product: CASSQEGDRRYEQYF.

CDR3 region: CASSRLSGGEQYF. In DNA form, the CDR3 reads TGTGCCAGCAGCCGTCTCTCAGGGGGCGAGCAGTACTTC. The chain recombines TRBV7-3 with TRBJ2-7, with TRBD1 identical over 7 bases. The CDR3 is 13 residues long. The junction had 7 bases not matched to a gene; V was cut back by 5 bases and J by 6 bases. The germline gives CDR1 SGHTA, CDR2 FQGTGA. Full variable domain (outside the CDR3, taken from reference TRBV7-3 and TRBJ2-7): GAGVSQTPSNKVTEKGKYVELRCDPISGHTALYWYRQSLGQGPEFLIYFQGTGAADDSGLPNDRFFAVRPEGSVSTLKIQRTERGDSAVYLCASSRLSGGEQYFGPGTRLTVT.

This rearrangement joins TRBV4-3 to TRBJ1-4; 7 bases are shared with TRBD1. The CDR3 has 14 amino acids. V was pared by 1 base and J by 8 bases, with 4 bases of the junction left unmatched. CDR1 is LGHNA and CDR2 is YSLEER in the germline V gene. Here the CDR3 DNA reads TGCGCCAGCAGCCAAGGACAGGGACAGGAAAAACTGTTTTTT. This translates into CASSQGQGQEKLFF.

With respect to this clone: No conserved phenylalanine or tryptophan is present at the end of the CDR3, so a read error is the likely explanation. CDR3 protein: CASGSGQFNTEAFS. The CDR3 DNA reads as TGTGCTAGTGGCTCTGGACAGTTTAACACTGAAGCTTTCTCT. The chain couples TRBV12-5 to TRBJ1-1, with D possibly matching TRBD1 (6 bases). The V and J ends lost 6 bases and 2 bases respectively, with 13 bases between them. In germline, CDR1 is LGHNT, CDR2 FRNRAP. The CDR3 has 14 residues.

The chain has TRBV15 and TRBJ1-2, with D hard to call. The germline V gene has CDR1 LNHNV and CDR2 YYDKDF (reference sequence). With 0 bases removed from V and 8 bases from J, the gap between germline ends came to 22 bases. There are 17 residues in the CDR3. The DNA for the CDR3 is TGTGCCACCAGCAGAGATCTCGGTCCGGGAGCTATGGCGGGCTACACCTTC. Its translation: CATSRDLGPGAMAGYTF. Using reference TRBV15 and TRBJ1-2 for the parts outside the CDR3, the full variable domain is DAMVIQNPRYQVTQFGKPVTLSCSQTLNHNVMYWYQQKSSQAPKLLFHYYDKDFNNEADTPDNFQSRRPNTSFCFLDIRSPGLGDTAMYLCATSRDLGPGAMAGYTFGSGTRLTVV.

CDR3 sequence (DNA): TGTGCCAGCAGCTCATTAGACGGGCAAGAGACCCAGTACTTC. Its translation is CASSSLDGQETQYF. This chain uses TRBV7-9 with TRBJ2-5; D is unclear. V was cut by 4 bases and J by 2 bases, with 11 bases left in between. Germline CDR1 is SEHNR and CDR2 is FQNEAQ (reference sequence). This CDR3 comprises 14 residues.

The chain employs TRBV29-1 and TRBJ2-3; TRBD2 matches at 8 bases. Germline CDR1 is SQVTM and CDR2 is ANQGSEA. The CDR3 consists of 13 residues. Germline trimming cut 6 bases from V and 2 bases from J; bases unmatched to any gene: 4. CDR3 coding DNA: TGCAGCGTCTGGACTAGCTTCACAGATACGCAGTATTTT. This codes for CSVWTSFTDTQYF.

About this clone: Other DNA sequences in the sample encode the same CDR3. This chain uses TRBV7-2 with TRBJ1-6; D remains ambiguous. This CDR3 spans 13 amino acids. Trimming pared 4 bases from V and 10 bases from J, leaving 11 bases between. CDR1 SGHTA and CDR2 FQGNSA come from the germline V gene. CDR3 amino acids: CASSSAGESPLHF. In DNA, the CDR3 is TGTGCCAGCAGCTCCGCTGGGGAGTCACCCCTCCACTTT.